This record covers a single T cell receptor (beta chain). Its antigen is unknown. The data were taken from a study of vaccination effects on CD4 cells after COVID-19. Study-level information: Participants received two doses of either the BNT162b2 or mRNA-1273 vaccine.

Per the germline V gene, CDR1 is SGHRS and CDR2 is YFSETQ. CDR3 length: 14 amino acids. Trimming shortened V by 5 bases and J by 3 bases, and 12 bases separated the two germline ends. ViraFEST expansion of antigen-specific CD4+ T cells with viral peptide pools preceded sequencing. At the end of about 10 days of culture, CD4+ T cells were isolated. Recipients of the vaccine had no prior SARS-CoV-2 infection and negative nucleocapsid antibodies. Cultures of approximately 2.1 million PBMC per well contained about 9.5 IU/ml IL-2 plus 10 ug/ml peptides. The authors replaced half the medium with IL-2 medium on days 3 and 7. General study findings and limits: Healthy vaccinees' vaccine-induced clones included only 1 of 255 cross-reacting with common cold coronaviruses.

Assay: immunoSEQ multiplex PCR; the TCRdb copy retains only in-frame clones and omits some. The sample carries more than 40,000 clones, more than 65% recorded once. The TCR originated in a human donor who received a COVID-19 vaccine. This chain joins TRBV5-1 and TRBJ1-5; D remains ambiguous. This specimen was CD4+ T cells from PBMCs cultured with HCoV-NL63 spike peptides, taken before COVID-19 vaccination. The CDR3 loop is CASREGLFNQPQHF. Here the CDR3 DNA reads TGCGCCAGCAGGGAAGGGTTGTTCAATCAGCCCCAGCATTTT.